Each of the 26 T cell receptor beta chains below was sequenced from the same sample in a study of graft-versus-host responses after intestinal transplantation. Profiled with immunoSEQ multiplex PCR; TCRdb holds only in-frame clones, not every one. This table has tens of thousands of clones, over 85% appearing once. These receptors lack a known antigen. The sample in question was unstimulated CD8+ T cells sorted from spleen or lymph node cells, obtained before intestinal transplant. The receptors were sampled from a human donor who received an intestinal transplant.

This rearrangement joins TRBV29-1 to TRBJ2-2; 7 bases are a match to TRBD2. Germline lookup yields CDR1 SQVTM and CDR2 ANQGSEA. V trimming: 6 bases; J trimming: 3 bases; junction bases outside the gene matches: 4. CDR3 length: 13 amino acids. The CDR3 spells CSVRLADTGELFF. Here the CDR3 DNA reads TGCAGCGTCCGACTAGCTGACACCGGGGAGCTGTTTTTT.

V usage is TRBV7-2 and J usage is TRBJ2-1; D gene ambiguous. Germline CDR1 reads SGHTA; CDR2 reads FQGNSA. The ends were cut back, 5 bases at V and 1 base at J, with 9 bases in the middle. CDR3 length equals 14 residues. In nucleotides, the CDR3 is TGTGCCAGCAGCACTTTGGGGTCCTACAATGAGCAGTTCTTC. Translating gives CASSTLGSYNEQFF.

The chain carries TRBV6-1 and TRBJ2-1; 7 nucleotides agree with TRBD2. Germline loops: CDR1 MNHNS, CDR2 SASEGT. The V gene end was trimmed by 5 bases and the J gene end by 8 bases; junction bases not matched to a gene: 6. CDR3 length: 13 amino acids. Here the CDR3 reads CASSRLAKDEQFF. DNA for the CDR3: TGTGCCAGCAGTCGACTAGCTAAGGATGAGCAGTTCTTC.

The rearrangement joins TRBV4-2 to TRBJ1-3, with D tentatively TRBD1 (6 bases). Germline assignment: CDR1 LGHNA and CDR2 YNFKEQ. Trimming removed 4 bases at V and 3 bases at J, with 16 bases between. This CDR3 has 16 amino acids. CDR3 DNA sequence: TGTGCCAGCAGCCCCCTAACAGGGTCCTTTGGAAACACCATATATTTT. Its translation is CASSPLTGSFGNTIYF.

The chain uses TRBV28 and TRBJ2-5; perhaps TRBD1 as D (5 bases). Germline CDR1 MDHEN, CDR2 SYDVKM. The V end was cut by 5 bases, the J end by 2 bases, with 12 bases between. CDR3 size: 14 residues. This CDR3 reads CASSVIQGQETQYF. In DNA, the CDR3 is TGTGCCAGCAGTGTAATCCAGGGACAAGAGACCCAGTACTTC.

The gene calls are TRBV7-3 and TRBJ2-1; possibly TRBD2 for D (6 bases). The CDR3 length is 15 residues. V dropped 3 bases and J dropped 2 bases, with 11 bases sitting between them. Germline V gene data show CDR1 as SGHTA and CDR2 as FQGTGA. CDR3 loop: CASSFSGQAYNEQFF. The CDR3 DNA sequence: TGTGCCAGCAGCTTTAGCGGTCAGGCCTACAATGAGCAGTTCTTC.

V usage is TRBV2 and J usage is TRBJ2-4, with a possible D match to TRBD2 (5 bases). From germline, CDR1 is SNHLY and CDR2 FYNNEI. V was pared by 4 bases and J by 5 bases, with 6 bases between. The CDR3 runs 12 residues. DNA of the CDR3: TGTGCCAGCAGTGTGGAGGAAAACATTCAGTACTTC. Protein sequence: CASSVEENIQYF.

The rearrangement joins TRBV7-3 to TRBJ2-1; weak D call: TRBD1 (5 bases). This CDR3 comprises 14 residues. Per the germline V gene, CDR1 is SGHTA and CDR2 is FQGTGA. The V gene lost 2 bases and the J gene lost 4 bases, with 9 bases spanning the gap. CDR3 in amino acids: CASSLRDSYNEQFF. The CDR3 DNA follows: TGTGCCAGCAGCTTACGAGACAGTTACAATGAGCAGTTCTTC.

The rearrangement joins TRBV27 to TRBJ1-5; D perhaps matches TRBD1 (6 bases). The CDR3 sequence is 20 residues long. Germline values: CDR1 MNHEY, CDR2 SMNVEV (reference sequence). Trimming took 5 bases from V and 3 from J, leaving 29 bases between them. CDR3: CASSPHRGGFRGYHNQPQHF. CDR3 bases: TGTGCCAGCAGTCCTCATAGGGGGGGCTTTAGGGGATATCACAATCAGCCCCAGCATTTT.

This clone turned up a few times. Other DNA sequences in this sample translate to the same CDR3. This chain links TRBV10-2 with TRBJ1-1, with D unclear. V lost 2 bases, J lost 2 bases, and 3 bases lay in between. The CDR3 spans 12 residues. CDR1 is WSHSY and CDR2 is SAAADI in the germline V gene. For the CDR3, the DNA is TGCGCCAGCAGTGAGGTAAACACTGAAGCTTTCTTT. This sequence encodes CASSEVNTEAFF.

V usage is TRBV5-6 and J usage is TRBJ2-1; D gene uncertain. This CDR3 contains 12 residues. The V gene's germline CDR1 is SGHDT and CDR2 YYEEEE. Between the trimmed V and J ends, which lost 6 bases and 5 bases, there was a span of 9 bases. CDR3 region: CASTYNHNEQFF. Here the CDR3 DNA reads TGTGCCAGCACCTATAACCACAATGAGCAGTTCTTC.

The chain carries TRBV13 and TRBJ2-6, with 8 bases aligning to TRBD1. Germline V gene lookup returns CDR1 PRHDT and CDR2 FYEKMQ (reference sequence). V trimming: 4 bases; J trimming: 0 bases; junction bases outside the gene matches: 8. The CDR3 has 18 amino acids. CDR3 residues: CASSSRGLDASGANVLTF. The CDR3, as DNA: TGTGCCAGCAGCTCCAGGGGGCTAGACGCCTCTGGGGCCAACGTCCTGACTTTC.

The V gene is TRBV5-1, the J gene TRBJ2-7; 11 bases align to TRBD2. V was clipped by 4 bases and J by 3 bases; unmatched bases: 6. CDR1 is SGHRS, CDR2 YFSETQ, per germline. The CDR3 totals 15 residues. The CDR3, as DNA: TGCGCCAGCAGCCTCGGACTAGCGGGTAGCTACGAGCAGTACTTC. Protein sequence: CASSLGLAGSYEQYF.

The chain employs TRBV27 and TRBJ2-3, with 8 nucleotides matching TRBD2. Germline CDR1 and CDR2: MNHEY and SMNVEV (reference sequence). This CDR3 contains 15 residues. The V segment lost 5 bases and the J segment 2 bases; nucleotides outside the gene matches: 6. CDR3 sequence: CASSLSGGVTDTQYF. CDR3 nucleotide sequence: TGTGCCAGCAGTCTCAGCGGGGGAGTCACAGATACGCAGTATTTT.

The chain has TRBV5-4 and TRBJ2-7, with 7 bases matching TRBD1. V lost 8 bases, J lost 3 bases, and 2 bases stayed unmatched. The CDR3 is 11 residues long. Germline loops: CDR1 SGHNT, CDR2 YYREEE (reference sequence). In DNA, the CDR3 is TGTGCCAGTCGGGACAGCTACGAGCAGTACTTC. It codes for CASRDSYEQYF.

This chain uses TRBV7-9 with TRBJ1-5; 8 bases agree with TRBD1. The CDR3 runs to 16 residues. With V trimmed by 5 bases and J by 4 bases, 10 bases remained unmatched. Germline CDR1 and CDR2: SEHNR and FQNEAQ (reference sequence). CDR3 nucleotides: TGTGCCAGCAGCACAGGGACAGGCGGTACTAATCAGCCCCAGCATTTT. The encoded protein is CASSTGTGGTNQPQHF.

The CDR3 DNA follows: TGTGCCAGCAGGCCGGGACAGTTTTGGAAGGGCTACACCTTC. Protein sequence: CASRPGQFWKGYTF. The genes are TRBV2 and TRBJ1-2; 7 bases are shared with TRBD1. This CDR3 is built from 14 residues. V shed 6 bases and J 8 bases; nucleotides not matched to a gene: 12. Germline lookup yields CDR1 SNHLY and CDR2 FYNNEI.

CDR3 protein: CASSQDPRFYEQYF. CDR3 in DNA: TGCGCCAGCAGCCAAGATCCGCGATTCTACGAGCAGTACTTC. The chain recombines TRBV4-1 with TRBJ2-7; D remains unclear. Trimming took 0 bases from V and 3 from J, leaving 9 bases between them. This CDR3 is built from 14 residues. The germline V gene encodes CDR1 MGHRA and CDR2 YSYEKL.

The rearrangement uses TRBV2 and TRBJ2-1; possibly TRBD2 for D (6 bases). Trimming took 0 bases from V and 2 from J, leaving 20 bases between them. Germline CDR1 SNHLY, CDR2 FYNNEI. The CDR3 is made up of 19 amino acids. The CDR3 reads CASSEALYRAGRTYNEQFF. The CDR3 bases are TGTGCCAGCAGTGAAGCGCTTTATCGGGCGGGAAGGACCTACAATGAGCAGTTCTTC. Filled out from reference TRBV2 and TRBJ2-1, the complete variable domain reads EPEVTQTPSHQVTQMGQEVILRCVPISNHLYFYWYRQILGQKVEFLVSFYNNEISEKSEIFDDQFSVERPDGSNFTLKIRSTKLEDSAMYFCASSEALYRAGRTYNEQFFGPGTRLTVL.

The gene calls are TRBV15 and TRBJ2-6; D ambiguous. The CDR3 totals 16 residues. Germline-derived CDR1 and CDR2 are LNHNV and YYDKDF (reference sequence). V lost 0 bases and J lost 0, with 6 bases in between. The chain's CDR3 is CATSRDRSSGANVLTF. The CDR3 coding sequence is TGTGCCACCAGCAGAGATAGGAGCTCTGGGGCCAACGTCCTGACTTTC.

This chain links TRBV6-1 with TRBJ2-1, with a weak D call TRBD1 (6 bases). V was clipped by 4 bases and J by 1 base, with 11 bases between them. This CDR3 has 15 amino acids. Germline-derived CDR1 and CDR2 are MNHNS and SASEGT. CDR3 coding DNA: TGTGCCAGCAGTGGGACAGTACCTTCCTACAATGAGCAGTTCTTC. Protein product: CASSGTVPSYNEQFF.

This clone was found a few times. The CDR3 nucleotides read TGCGCCAGCAGCCTAGATAGCGACTACCAGGCCTACGAGCAGTACTTC. As protein: CASSLDSDYQAYEQYF. The chain couples TRBV5-1 to TRBJ2-7, with D possibly matching TRBD2 (5 bases). In germline, CDR1 is SGHRS, CDR2 YFSETQ. CDR3 length: 16 amino acids. Trimming took 4 bases from V and 2 from J, leaving 19 bases between them.

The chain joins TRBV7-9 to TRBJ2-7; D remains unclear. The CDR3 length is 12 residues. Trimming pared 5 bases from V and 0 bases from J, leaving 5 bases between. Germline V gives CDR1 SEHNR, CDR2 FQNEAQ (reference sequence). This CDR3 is CASSPGSYEQYF. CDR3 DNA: TGTGCCAGCAGCCCCGGCTCCTACGAGCAGTACTTC. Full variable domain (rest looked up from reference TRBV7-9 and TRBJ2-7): DTGVSQNPRHKITKRGQNVTFRCDPISEHNRLYWYRQTLGQGPEFLTYFQNEAQLEKSRLLSDRFSAERPKGSFSTLEIQRTEQGDSAMYLCASSPGSYEQYFGPGTRLTVT.

The CDR3 loop is CASSQTGGADTEAFF. The CDR3 bases are TGCGCCAGCAGCCAGACAGGGGGCGCGGACACTGAAGCTTTCTTT. The V and J genes are TRBV4-3 and TRBJ1-1; TRBD1 agrees at 10 bases. CDR3 length: 15 amino acids. Trimming took 3 bases from V and 3 from J; bases not matched to a gene: 4. Germline V CDR1 and CDR2: LGHNA, YSLEER.

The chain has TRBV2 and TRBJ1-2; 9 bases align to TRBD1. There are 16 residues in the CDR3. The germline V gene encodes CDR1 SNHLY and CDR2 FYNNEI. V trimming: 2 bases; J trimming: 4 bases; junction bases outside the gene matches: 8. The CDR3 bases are TGTGCCAGCAGTGAACTTCCGGGACAGGGTTCCTATGGCTACACCTTC. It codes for CASSELPGQGSYGYTF.

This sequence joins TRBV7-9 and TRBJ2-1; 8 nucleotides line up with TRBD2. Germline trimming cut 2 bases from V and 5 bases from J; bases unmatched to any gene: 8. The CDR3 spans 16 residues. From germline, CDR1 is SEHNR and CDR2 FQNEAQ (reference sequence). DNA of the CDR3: TGTGCCAGCAGCTTACTAGGACTAGCTCCTGACAATGAGCAGTTCTTC. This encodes CASSLLGLAPDNEQFF.